A selection of T cell receptor beta chains follows, all from one sample in a study of shared clonotypes between healthy human individuals. The data were produced by immunoSEQ multiplex PCR, yet TCRdb's version contains in-frame clones alone and is incomplete. The table has 1.5 million to 1.9 million clones, 98% seen once. Sequencing was carried out using naive CD4+ T cells sorted from blood. Receptor source: a man aged 25-45 years in good health. Both conserved end residues are part of each CDR3. The D gene is left open where the match is weak. Expanded clones are given a class, and other clones once, few, many or no size at all.

abundance | d_gene | j_gene | v_gene | CDR3aa | CDR3nt
- | - | TRBJ2-1 | TRBV5-5 | CASRSTPLYEQFF | TGTGCCAGCAGGTCGACTCCCTTATATGAGCAGTTCTTC
- | - | TRBJ2-1 | TRBV7-9 | CASSLARQVNEQFF | TGTGCCAGCAGCTTGGCTCGACAGGTCAATGAGCAGTTCTTC
- | - | TRBJ1-1 | TRBV7-9 | CASSLMENTEAFF | TGTGCCAGCAGCTTAATGGAGAACACTGAAGCTTTCTTT
- | TRBD2 | TRBJ2-5 | TRBV25-1 | CASSDSSGRGTKTQYF | TGTGCCAGCAGTGATTCAAGCGGGAGGGGCACTAAGACCCAGTACTTC
- | - | TRBJ1-1 | TRBV20-1 | CSAPPVEAFF | TGCAGTGCCCCCCCAGTTGAAGCTTTCTTT
once | - | TRBJ1-2 | TRBV10-3 | CAIRPDSDYGYTF | TGTGCCATCAGACCGGACAGCGACTATGGCTACACCTTC
- | TRBD2 | TRBJ2-7 | TRBV5-1 | CASSRAPAGGVSSYEQYF | TGCGCCAGCAGCCGAGCCCCAGCGGGAGGCGTGAGTTCCTACGAGCAGTACTTC
- | - | TRBJ1-4 | TRBV5-1 | CASSPGRSEKLFF | TGCGCCAGCAGCCCGGGACGAAGTGAAAAACTGTTTTTT
- | - | TRBJ2-3 | TRBV2 | CASSDQGLRIGTQYF | TGTGCCAGCAGTGATCAGGGTTTGCGGATCGGTACGCAGTATTTT
- | TRBD1 | TRBJ1-2 | TRBV7-9 | CASSSGQGYGYTF | TGTGCCAGCAGCTCGGGACAGGGGTATGGCTACACCTTC
- | - | TRBJ2-4 | TRBV5-1 | CASSNGRGVAKNIQYF | TGCGCCAGCAGCAATGGAAGAGGTGTAGCCAAAAACATTCAGTACTTC
- | - | TRBJ1-5 | TRBV28 | CASSSARGQPQHF | TGTGCCAGCAGTTCGGCTAGGGGTCAGCCCCAGCATTTT
- | - | TRBJ2-1 | TRBV9 | CASSVVGVSSNEQFF | TGTGCCAGCAGCGTAGTGGGGGTGTCATCCAATGAGCAGTTCTTC
- | - | TRBJ1-5 | TRBV27 | CASSLYRAYSVQHF | TGTGCCAGCAGTTTATACAGGGCCTACAGCGTCCAGCATTTT
- | - | TRBJ2-7 | TRBV10-3 | CAISKQLTPYEQYF | TGTGCCATCAGCAAACAGCTAACACCTTACGAGCAGTACTTC
- | TRBD1 | TRBJ2-5 | TRBV7-8 | CASSFQRQGIETQYF | TGTGCCAGCAGCTTTCAGAGACAGGGGATAGAGACCCAGTACTTC
once | TRBD1 | TRBJ2-1 | TRBV5-4 | CASSFGTGPRMFLSYNEQFF | TGTGCCAGCAGCTTTGGGACAGGGCCCCGAATGTTCCTCTCCTACAATGAGCAGTTCTTC
once | TRBD1 | TRBJ2-3 | TRBV9 | CASSVGQGATDTQYF | TGTGCCAGCAGCGTGGGACAGGGGGCGACAGATACGCAGTATTTT
- | TRBD2 | TRBJ2-7 | TRBV7-3 | CASSFGLAGTYEQYF | TGTGCCAGCAGCTTTGGACTAGCGGGAACCTACGAGCAGTACTTC
- | TRBD1 | TRBJ1-5 | TRBV18 | CASSPRPPGGSNSNQPQHF | TGTGCCAGCTCACCCAGGCCCCCAGGGGGCTCGAATAGCAATCAGCCCCAGCATTTT
- | - | TRBJ2-1 | TRBV10-3 | CAISERQPSSYNEQFF | TGTGCCATCAGTGAGCGTCAGCCAAGCTCCTACAATGAGCAGTTCTTC
- | TRBD1 | TRBJ1-2 | TRBV5-4 | CASSPGDRGNYGYTF | TGTGCCAGCAGTCCGGGGGACAGGGGTAACTATGGCTACACCTTC
once | TRBD2 | TRBJ2-7 | TRBV5-4 | CASSPASGVGAYEQYF | TGTGCCAGCAGCCCTGCTAGCGGGGTTGGAGCCTACGAGCAGTACTTC
- | - | TRBJ1-2 | TRBV29-1 | CSVNLWVAGYTF | TGCAGCGTTAACCTTTGGGTTGCTGGCTACACCTTC
- | - | TRBJ2-3 | TRBV7-2 | CASSLSRAWAGAHTDTQYF | TGTGCCAGCAGCTTAAGTCGCGCTTGGGCGGGGGCCCACACAGATACGCAGTATTTT
- | - | TRBJ2-1 | TRBV6-6 | CASHFTFQREDNEQFF | TGTGCCAGCCACTTTACGTTTCAGAGAGAGGACAATGAGCAGTTCTTC
- | TRBD2 | TRBJ2-7 | TRBV6-5 | CASSYNSGSVSGEQYF | TGTGCCAGCAGTTATAATAGCGGGAGTGTTTCGGGCGAGCAGTACTTC
- | TRBD2 | TRBJ2-1 | TRBV5-1 | CASSNQREGLGYNEQFF | TGCGCCAGCAGTAACCAGCGGGAGGGCCTGGGGTACAATGAGCAGTTCTTC
- | TRBD1 | TRBJ2-5 | TRBV5-6 | CASADRGETQYF | TGTGCCAGCGCGGACAGGGGGGAGACCCAGTACTTC
- | TRBD1 | TRBJ2-3 | TRBV5-1 | CASSLQGASDTQYF | TGCGCCAGCAGCTTACAGGGGGCCTCAGATACGCAGTATTTT
- | - | TRBJ2-1 | TRBV6-1 | CASSAQTRASSYNEQFF | TGTGCCAGCAGTGCGCAAACTAGGGCAAGCTCCTACAATGAGCAGTTCTTC
- | - | TRBJ1-2 | TRBV5-1 | CASSPPGQVRRGWGYTF | TGCGCCAGCAGCCCTCCGGGACAAGTGCGACGAGGTTGGGGCTACACCTTC
- | - | TRBJ1-1 | TRBV11-3 | CASSVGDFGEAFF | TGTGCCAGCAGCGTTGGGGACTTCGGAGAAGCTTTCTTT
- | - | TRBJ2-3 | TRBV18 | CASSPSQEDTQYF | TGTGCCAGCTCACCAAGCCAGGAAGATACGCAGTATTTT
once | - | TRBJ1-1 | TRBV19 | CASTATDAEAFF | TGTGCCAGTACCGCGACAGATGCTGAAGCTTTCTTT
- | TRBD2 | TRBJ2-3 | TRBV7-9 | CASSWTGLAGSDTQYF | TGTGCCAGCAGCTGGACCGGACTAGCGGGATCAGATACGCAGTATTTT
once | - | TRBJ2-1 | TRBV7-8 | CASSPLLGYSSSYNEQFF | TGTGCCAGCAGCCCACTACTTGGTTATAGTAGCTCCTACAATGAGCAGTTCTTC
- | TRBD1 | TRBJ1-3 | TRBV5-1 | CASSWDRGLGNTIYF | TGCGCCAGCAGCTGGGACAGGGGGCTCGGAAACACCATATATTTT
- | - | TRBJ2-1 | TRBV19 | CASSIELRSYNEQFF | TGTGCCAGTAGTATCGAACTACGCTCCTACAATGAGCAGTTCTTC
- | - | TRBJ2-5 | TRBV5-4 | CASSFSRGETQYF | TGTGCCAGCAGCTTCTCCAGGGGTGAGACCCAGTACTTC
- | - | TRBJ1-1 | TRBV7-2 | CASSLTSNTEAFF | TGTGCCAGCAGCTTAACCTCGAACACTGAAGCTTTCTTT
- | TRBD2 | TRBJ2-7 | TRBV7-2 | CASSLRRAGGTYEQYF | TGTGCCAGCAGCCTTCGGAGAGCGGGAGGCACCTACGAGCAGTACTTC
- | TRBD2 | TRBJ2-1 | TRBV7-9 | CASSPAGALYNEQFF | TGTGCCAGCAGCCCAGCGGGAGCCCTCTACAATGAGCAGTTCTTC
- | TRBD2 | TRBJ2-5 | TRBV5-1 | CASSLGLVSGRMVGETQYF | TGCGCCAGCAGCTTGGGACTAGTTAGCGGGAGGATGGTCGGAGAGACCCAGTACTTC
- | - | TRBJ1-2 | TRBV7-8 | CASSLGEPGNYGYTF | TGTGCCAGCAGCTTAGGCGAACCCGGGAACTATGGCTACACCTTC
once | TRBD1 | TRBJ2-1 | TRBV11-2 | CASSRTQGANEQFF | TGTGCCAGCAGCAGAACACAGGGGGCGAATGAGCAGTTCTTC
- | - | TRBJ2-5 | TRBV5-1 | CASSLRTVQETQYF | TGCGCCAGCAGCTTGCGGACAGTTCAAGAGACCCAGTACTTC